This TCR beta chain is from a study of blood T cell repertoires in COVID-19. This clone was seen more than once but under ten times. The V gene's germline CDR1 is KGHSY and CDR2 FQNENV. V was pared by 4 bases and J by 13 bases, with 6 bases of the junction left unmatched. The CDR3 loop spans 12 amino acids. Produced via immunoSEQ multiplex PCR; TCRdb's table is partial and in-frame only. This table holds over 90,000 clones, around 90% found once. What was sequenced was peripheral blood. The sequence was collected from a woman in her sixties or seventies with acute or convalescent COVID-19. The rearrangement links TRBV16 to TRBJ2-1, with 8 bases that match TRBD1. CDR3 in amino acids: CASSPTGVVQFF. The DNA for the CDR3 is TGTGCCAGCAGCCCGACAGGGGTCGTACAGTTCTTC.